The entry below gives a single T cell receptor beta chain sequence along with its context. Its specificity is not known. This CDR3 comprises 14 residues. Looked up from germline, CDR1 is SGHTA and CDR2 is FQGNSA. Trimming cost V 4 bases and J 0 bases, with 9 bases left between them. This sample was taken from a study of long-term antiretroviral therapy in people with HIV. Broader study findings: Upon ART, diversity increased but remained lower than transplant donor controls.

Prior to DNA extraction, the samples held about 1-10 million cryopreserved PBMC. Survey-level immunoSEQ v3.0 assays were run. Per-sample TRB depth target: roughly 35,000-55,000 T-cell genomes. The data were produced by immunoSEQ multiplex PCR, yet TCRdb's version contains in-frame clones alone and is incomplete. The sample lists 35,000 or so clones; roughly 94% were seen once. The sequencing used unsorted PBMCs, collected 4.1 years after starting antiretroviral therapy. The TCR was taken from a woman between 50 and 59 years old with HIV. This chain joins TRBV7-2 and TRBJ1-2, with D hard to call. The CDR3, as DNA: TGTGCCAGCAGCTCCACAGCTACTAACTATGGCTACACCTTC. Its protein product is CASSSTATNYGYTF.